Listed below are T cell receptor beta chains from one sample, sequenced in a study of CD8+ T cells in alopecia areata. The data were produced by immunoSEQ multiplex PCR, yet TCRdb's version contains in-frame clones alone and is incomplete. The sample lists approximately 300,000 clones, roughly 64% occurring once. The material sequenced was CD4+ T cells sorted from blood, taken at week 24, from a patient treated with tofacitinib. The receptors here all came from a human donor with alopecia areata. Both conserved end residues are part of each CDR3. The D gene is left open where the match is weak. Size is omitted from some rows. Given values are once, few, many or a class for expanded clones.

j_gene	abundance	v_gene	d_gene	CDR3nt	CDR3aa
TRBJ2-5	.	TRBV29-1	.	TGCAGCGGCGGGACGGCTGGAGGAGAGACCCAGTACTTC	CSGGTAGGETQYF
TRBJ1-4	once	TRBV30	.	TGTGCCTGGGGCGAGCGGGGAATTAATGAAAAACTGTTTTTT	CAWGERGINEKLFF
TRBJ1-1	.	TRBV29-1	.	TGCAGCGTTGCGGGAGCCATGAACACTGAAGCTTTCTTT	CSVAGAMNTEAFF
TRBJ2-2	few	TRBV5-4	TRBD2	TGTGCCAGCAGCTTGGCGACTAGCGGGGGCGTCGGGGAGCTGTTTTTT	CASSLATSGGVGELFF
TRBJ1-6	few	TRBV4-3	.	TGCGCCAGCAGCCAAGAAAGTCGTTCACCCCTCCACTTT	CASSQESRSPLHF
TRBJ1-6	.	TRBV30	.	TGTGCCTGGCAGGCCAATTCACCCCTCCACTTT	CAWQANSPLHF
TRBJ1-6	.	TRBV2	TRBD1	TGTGCCAGCAGGCCAGGGGGCTTCTATAATTCACCCCTCCACTTT	CASRPGGFYNSPLHF
TRBJ2-2	.	TRBV4-1	.	TGCGCCAGCAGCCGAGGGGAAGGCGGGGAGCTGTTTTTT	CASSRGEGGELFF
TRBJ2-2	.	TRBV10-3	.	TGTGCCATCAGTGAAAGGGGGGCGACGAACACCGGGGAGCTGTTTTTT	CAISERGATNTGELFF
TRBJ1-2	.	TRBV4-1	.	TGCGCCAGCAGCCAAGATGTCTCAGGGATGGACTATGGCTACACCTTC	CASSQDVSGMDYGYTF
TRBJ2-5	.	TRBV7-2	.	TGTGCCAGCAGCTTCCACACCCCTGACGGGGCGAGGTCTACGGAGACCCAGTACTTC	CASSFHTPDGARSTETQYF
TRBJ1-5	.	TRBV4-1	TRBD1	TGCGCCAGCAGCCTCCGGGACAGGGATAATCAGCCCCAGCATTTT	CASSLRDRDNQPQHF
TRBJ1-2	.	TRBV30	.	TGTGCCTGGAGTAGGGGCAGGGACGGCTACACCTTC	CAWSRGRDGYTF
TRBJ2-7	.	TRBV29-1	.	TGCAGCTACTCGGTGGGGGATCACGAGCAGTACTTC	CSYSVGDHEQYF
TRBJ2-3	.	TRBV7-9	.	TGTGCCAGCAGCCCCTTGGCAGATACGCAGTATTTT	CASSPLADTQYF
TRBJ2-5	.	TRBV7-2	TRBD2	TGTGCCAGCAGCTTAGCTAGCGGGGGGGCAGAGACCCAGTACTTC	CASSLASGGAETQYF
TRBJ1-1	.	TRBV30	TRBD1	TGTGCCTGGAATTGGCAGGGGGCCCAAGCTTTCTTT	CAWNWQGAQAFF
TRBJ2-1	.	TRBV9	.	TGTGCCAGCAGCCCGACACCGAGCTCCTACAATGAGCAGTTCTTC	CASSPTPSSYNEQFF
TRBJ2-3	few	TRBV7-9	TRBD1	TGTGCCAGCAGCCGTCGACAGGGGGGTGGCACAGATACGCAGTATTTT	CASSRRQGGGTDTQYF
TRBJ1-5	.	TRBV30	TRBD1	TGTGCCTTTTCTGGGACAGGCAATCAGCCCCAGCATTTT	CAFSGTGNQPQHF
TRBJ2-1	once	TRBV30	.	TGTGCCTGGAACCCCGGGCGGCTTGGCAATGAGCAGTTCTTC	CAWNPGRLGNEQFF
TRBJ2-4	few	TRBV4-1	.	TGCGCCAGCAGCCAAGATAGACAGGACATTCAGTACTTC	CASSQDRQDIQYF
TRBJ2-2	.	TRBV28	TRBD1	TGTGCCAGCAGTCGGAACCGGGACAGTAACACCGGGGAGCTGTTTTTT	CASSRNRDSNTGELFF
TRBJ2-3	.	TRBV30	.	TGTGCCTGGAGCTCCCTTCGTGGGGAGGGGGTCGTAGCAGATACGCAGTATTTT	CAWSSLRGEGVVADTQYF